The 11 T cell receptor beta chains below were found in one sample sequenced in a study of blood T cell repertoires in COVID-19. Profiled with immunoSEQ multiplex PCR; TCRdb holds only in-frame clones, not every one. The sample lists under 140,000 clones, over 65% occurring once. Sequencing was carried out using peripheral blood. The receptors stem from a woman of 80 years or more with acute or convalescent COVID-19.

The V call is TRBV12-5, the J call TRBJ2-1; D is possibly TRBD2 (6 bases). CDR3 size: 16 residues. CDR1 is LGHNT, CDR2 FRNRAP, per germline. V was cut by 3 bases and J by 1 base, with 13 bases left in between. The CDR3 spells CASGFGAGRSYNEQFF. CDR3 bases: TGTGCTAGTGGTTTTGGAGCGGGTAGGTCCTACAATGAGCAGTTCTTC.

This clone was seen ten or more times. This chain uses TRBV5-1 with TRBJ2-2; the D gene is possibly TRBD1 (6 bases). The germline V gene encodes CDR1 SGHRS and CDR2 YFSETQ. V dropped 0 bases and J dropped 3 bases, with 12 bases sitting between them. The CDR3 is made up of 16 amino acids. CDR3 amino acids: CASSLGPQGDTGELFF. Written as DNA, the CDR3 is TGCGCCAGCAGCTTGGGTCCACAGGGTGACACCGGGGAGCTGTTTTTT.

The chain joins TRBV7-3 to TRBJ2-1; D may be TRBD2 (6 bases). The germline V and J ends were trimmed by 1 base and 8 bases, with 21 bases remaining between them. CDR1 and CDR2 from the germline V gene are SGHTA and FQGTGA. CDR3 length: 17 residues. As DNA, the CDR3 is TGTGCCAGCAGCTTAATCCCAGCTAGCGTCAACCCCGATGAGCAGTTCTTC. Translating gives CASSLIPASVNPDEQFF. The variable domain in full, completed from reference TRBV7-3 and TRBJ2-1, reads GAGVSQTPSNKVTEKGKYVELRCDPISGHTALYWYRQSLGQGPEFLIYFQGTGAADDSGLPNDRFFAVRPEGSVSTLKIQRTERGDSAVYLCASSLIPASVNPDEQFFGPGTRLTVL.

V gene TRBV15 combines with J gene TRBJ1-4, with 9 bases identical to TRBD1. CDR1 and CDR2 (germline): LNHNV, YYDKDF (reference sequence). The V and J ends lost 2 bases and 2 bases, in that order; junction bases with no gene match: 15. This CDR3 region has 20 residues. The CDR3 DNA is TGTGCCACCAGCAGAACCTACATTGGGACAGGGATTTCGACTAATGAAAAACTGTTTTTT. It specifies CATSRTYIGTGISTNEKLFF.

V usage is TRBV5-1 and J usage is TRBJ2-2; 7 bases match TRBD1. V was pared by 4 bases and J by 5 bases, with 8 bases of the junction left unmatched. This CDR3 region has 15 residues. The germline V gene encodes CDR1 SGHRS and CDR2 YFSETQ. CDR3 amino acids: CASSLGTAETGELFF. DNA for the CDR3: TGCGCCAGCAGCCTGGGGACAGCGGAAACCGGGGAGCTGTTTTTT.

V gene TRBV6-6 combines with J gene TRBJ1-2, with 8 bases matching TRBD1. J gave up 7 bases and V 2 bases, and 6 bases lay outside the gene matches. Germline CDR1 reads MNHNY; CDR2 reads SVGAGI (reference sequence). The CDR3 length is 14 residues. The CDR3 nucleotides read TGTGCCAGCAGTTACGAATCAGGGGGCTTTGGCTACACCTTC. This sequence encodes CASSYESGGFGYTF.

The chain has TRBV7-2 and TRBJ2-5; D unclear. This CDR3 contains 13 residues. V lost 3 bases to trimming and J lost 4 bases, with 9 bases between them. The V gene's germline CDR1 is SGHTA and CDR2 FQGNSA. The CDR3 region is CASSLRMGETQYF. In DNA, the CDR3 is TGTGCCAGCAGCTTGCGGATGGGAGAGACCCAGTACTTC.

J is TRBJ2-1 and V is TRBV1; TRBD2, as called in the table, went unchecked against the DNA. TRBV1 is termed a pseudogene. The CDR3 loop spans 16 amino acids. CDR3 sequence: CTSNRLAGGPGNEQFF. The CDR3 DNA is TGCACCAGCAACCGACTAGCGGGGGGGCCCGGCAATGAGCAGTTCTTC.

The V call is TRBV5-4, the J call TRBJ1-6; 8 nucleotides line up with TRBD1. The germline V gene encodes CDR1 SGHNT and CDR2 YYREEE (reference sequence). Trimming took 5 bases from V and 7 from J; bases not matched to a gene: 5. This CDR3 is 14 amino acids long. CDR3: CASRSGQANSPLHF. The CDR3 nucleotides are TGTGCCAGCAGGTCGGGACAGGCGAATTCACCCCTCCACTTT.

V gene TRBV9 combines with J gene TRBJ1-2, with 10 nucleotides matching TRBD1. The CDR3 extends over 15 amino acids. Trimming cost V 4 bases and J 7 bases; bases outside gene matches: 10. Germline CDR1 is SGDLS and CDR2 is YYNGEE. The CDR3 reads CASSSRGTGEGGYTF. The CDR3 nucleotides read TGTGCCAGCAGCTCACGGGGGACAGGGGAGGGTGGCTACACCTTC.

For the CDR3, the DNA is TGTGCCAGCAGCCCCAGGAGGGTCGGGGGGGTCCAAGAGACCCAGTACTTC. Its translation is CASSPRRVGGVQETQYF. The chain recombines TRBV7-9 with TRBJ2-5, with 8 bases aligning to TRBD2. J was trimmed by 1 base and V by 5 bases; bases with no gene match: 12. Germline assignment: CDR1 SEHNR and CDR2 FQNEAQ (reference sequence). The CDR3 is made up of 17 amino acids.